The 30 T cell receptor beta chains in this list originate from one sample, sequenced in a study of T cell clonality in common variable immunodeficiency. Assay used: immunoSEQ multiplex PCR; TCRdb lists only in-frame clones, some missing. The sample has 40,000 to 45,000 clones, none seen only once. The sequenced sample consisted of peripheral blood mononuclear cells. These receptors originate from a person aged 18 to 69 in good health.

There are a few counts of this clone. The read terminates 3 residues before the CDR3 end, so the remaining end is supplied by the germline J gene. The rearrangement links TRBV7-2 to TRBJ2-7; the D gene is possibly TRBD1 (6 bases). CDR3 length equals 16 residues. V was cut by 0 bases and J by 0 bases, with 12 bases left in between. Germline values: CDR1 SGHTA, CDR2 FQGNSA. Incomplete CDR3 DNA: TGTGCCAGCAGCTTAGCGACAGGCAGTTACTCCTACGAG. This codes for CASSLATGSYSYE. The complete CDR3 reads CASSLATGSYSYEQYF.

This clone has a count of ten or more. Sequencing ends 3 residues short of the CDR3 end; the germline J gene provides the rest. The rearrangement uses TRBV6-2 or TRBV6-3 and TRBJ2-3, with TRBD2 matching over 12 bases. With 2 bases clipped from V and 0 bases from J, the junction kept 0 bases outside the gene matches. This CDR3 has 16 residues. Germline V gene data show CDR1 as MNHEY and CDR2 as SVGEGT. Here the CDR3 reads CASSYLAGGSTDTQYF. The DNA read from the CDR3 is TGTGCCAGCAGTTACCTAGCGGGAGGGAGCACAGATACG.

This clone was picked up many times. The read ends 3 residues early relative to the CDR3; the germline J gene fills the gap. The chain recombines TRBV19 with TRBJ2-1, with 14 bases identical to TRBD2. Germline trimming cut 8 bases from V and 4 bases from J; bases unmatched to any gene: 7. The germline V gene has CDR1 LNHDA and CDR2 SQIVND (reference sequence). This CDR3 has 16 residues. Incomplete CDR3 DNA: TGTGCCAGTTCCCCCCGACTAGCGGGGGGGTACAATGAG. Amino acids: CASSPRLAGGYNE. The CDR3 in full is CASSPRLAGGYNEQFF.

This clone was detected only a few times. The observed sequence ends 3 residues before the CDR3 terminus, with the missing tail filled in from the germline J gene. This chain uses TRBV5-1 with TRBJ2-3, with 7 bases matching TRBD1. Germline CDR1 is SGHRS and CDR2 is YFSETQ. With V trimmed by 4 bases and J by 2 bases, 7 bases remained unmatched. This CDR3 region has 15 residues. CDR3 DNA, as far as it was read: TGCGCCAGCAGCCAACAGGGGACCTTCACAGATACG. It encodes CASSQQGTFTDT. The whole CDR3 sequence reads CASSQQGTFTDTQYF.

This clone was counted ten times or more. Sequencing ends 3 residues short of the CDR3 end; the germline J gene provides the rest. The chain uses TRBV18 and TRBJ2-1; TRBD1 aligns across 7 bases. CDR3 length: 15 amino acids. Germline CDR1 is KGHSH and CDR2 is LQKENI. V was clipped by 4 bases and J by 4 bases; unmatched bases: 7. The CDR3 loop reads CASSQPGQTYNEQFF. Partial CDR3 DNA: TGTGCCAGCTCACAACCGGGACAGACTTACAATGAG.

This clone was observed at least ten times. The read ends 3 residues shy of where the CDR3 ends; the end is completed using the germline J gene. J is TRBJ1-1 and V is TRBV29-1, with a possible D match to TRBD1 (5 bases). Looked up from germline, CDR1 is SQVTM and CDR2 is ANQGSEA. The CDR3 contains 12 residues. Partial CDR3 DNA: TGCACCATGGGGGGAGGGGACACTGAA. Amino acids: CTMGGGDTE. The CDR3 in its entirety is CTMGGGDTEAFF.

This clone was observed many times. The read ends 3 residues before the CDR3 terminus; that terminus is restored from the germline J gene. The chain is built from TRBV30 and TRBJ2-2; 10 nucleotides line up with TRBD1. The CDR3 runs 15 residues. Germline V gene lookup returns CDR1 GTSNPN and CDR2 SVGIG (reference sequence). V gave up 4 bases and J gave up 4 bases; unmatched junction bases: 6. CDR3 sequence: CAWTNRDRGTGELFF. The sequenced part of the CDR3 DNA is TGTGCCTGGACGAACCGGGACAGGGGCACCGGGGAG.

This clone was seen ten or more times. The read stops 3 residues short of the end of the CDR3; the missing end is completed from the germline J gene. The chain uses TRBV9 and TRBJ2-7, with TRBD2 matching over 9 bases. With V trimmed by 4 bases and J by 4 bases, 6 bases remained unmatched. CDR1 is SGDLS, CDR2 YYNGEE, per germline. There are 14 residues in the CDR3. The DNA read from the CDR3 is TGTGCCAGCAGCATTGCGGGGGGGCTATACGAG. As protein: CASSIAGGLYE. From start to end, the CDR3 is CASSIAGGLYEQYF.

The table lists this clone with many counts. The CDR3 end falls 3 residues outside the read, so it is completed with the germline J gene. V usage is TRBV20-1 and J usage is TRBJ2-5, with a tentative D call TRBD2 (5 bases). The germline V gene has CDR1 DFQATT and CDR2 SNEGSKA (reference sequence). The CDR3 covers 12 residues. The sequenced CDR3 bases are TGCAGTGCCACGGGTTATCGGGGAACC. Amino acid sequence: CSATGYRGT. The full CDR3 reads CSATGYRGTQYF.

This clone occurred a few times. The germline gene is not matched at one end of the junction; a read error may be the cause. The read ends 3 residues before the CDR3 terminus; that terminus is restored from the germline J gene. This chain uses TRBV20-1 with TRBJ2-3, with 11 nucleotides matching TRBD1. The CDR3 loop spans 14 amino acids. The germline V gene encodes CDR1 DFQATT and CDR2 SNEGSKA (reference sequence). CDR3 bases read: TGCAGTGCTCCCGGGACAGGGGGTCCAGATGCG. Translation gives CSAPGTGGPDA. Given in full, the CDR3 is CSAPGTGGPDAQYF.

This clone was seen many times. The CDR3 end is not reached by the read, which stops 3 residues before it; the germline J gene fills it in. The chain links TRBV5-1 to TRBJ2-6; D gene ambiguous. The V and J ends lost 0 bases and 1 base respectively, with 8 bases between them. The CDR3 totals 16 residues. Germline lookup yields CDR1 SGHRS and CDR2 YFSETQ. The CDR3 sequence: CASSLVARSGANVLTF. The CDR3 DNA, read in part, is TGCGCCAGCAGCTTGGTTGCAAGGTCTGGGGCCAACGTC.

This clone was recorded many times. The CDR3 end falls 3 residues outside the read, so it is completed with the germline J gene. The rearrangement joins TRBV12-3 or TRBV12-4 to TRBJ1-1, with D perhaps TRBD1 (5 bases). Trimming took off 3 bases at V and 4 bases at J, with 9 bases between the two ends. This CDR3 has 13 amino acids. CDR3 in amino acids: CASSLTVTTEAFF. The part of the CDR3 DNA that was read is TGTGCCAGCAGTTTGACAGTTACCACTGAA.

This clone was picked up many times. The CDR3 goes on 3 residues after the read ends, and that part is filled in from the germline J gene. The chain uses TRBV20-1 and TRBJ1-2; D remains ambiguous. V lost 0 bases and J 0 bases, leaving 17 bases between the germline ends. This CDR3 contains 17 residues. Germline loops: CDR1 DFQATT, CDR2 SNEGSKA (reference sequence). CDR3 DNA, as far as it was read: TGCAGTGCTAGAGATAGGGTTGAAACCACTGCTAACTATGGC. This encodes CSARDRVETTANYG. The CDR3 in its entirety is CSARDRVETTANYGYTF.

The sample holds many counts of this clone. This CDR3 reads CASQDQTSGVSTDTQYF. Incomplete CDR3 DNA: TGCGCCAGCCAGGATCAGACTAGCGGGGTTAGCACAGATACG. This chain connects TRBV5-1 to TRBJ2-3, with TRBD2 matching 11 bases. Coverage ceases 3 residues before the CDR3 finishes, and the germline J gene fills in the end. The length of the CDR3 is 17 residues. Unmatched junction bases numbered 10, after V lost 7 bases and J lost 0 bases. CDR1 and CDR2 from the germline V gene are SGHRS and YFSETQ.

This clone was picked up many times. The CDR3 end is not reached by the read, which stops 3 residues before it; the germline J gene fills it in. The chain recombines TRBV30 with TRBJ1-4; TRBD1 matches 7 bases. The trim removed 4 bases at V and 10 bases at J, leaving 12 bases unmatched. This CDR3 has 14 amino acids. Germline CDR1 is GTSNPN and CDR2 is SVGIG (reference sequence). CDR3 DNA (partial): TGTGCCTGGAAAGGGAACAGGGGAATCGGAAAA. It specifies CAWKGNRGIGK. The entire CDR3 reads CAWKGNRGIGKLFF.

This clone occurred a few times. The read stops 3 residues short of the end of the CDR3; the missing end is completed from the germline J gene. This sequence joins TRBV19 and TRBJ1-2, with D possibly being TRBD1 (5 bases). This CDR3 region has 11 residues. The germline CDR1 and CDR2 sequences are LNHDA and SQIVND (reference sequence). The covered CDR3 bases are TGTGCCAGTACCGACCAGGGCCTC. As protein: CASTDQGL. The whole CDR3 sequence reads CASTDQGLYTF.

This clone was found many times. The read terminates 3 residues ahead of where the CDR3 ends, so the germline J gene completes it. The chain uses TRBV4-1 and TRBJ2-6; the match to TRBD1 covers 11 bases. The CDR3 runs 18 residues. Looked up from germline, CDR1 is MGHRA and CDR2 is YSYEKL. Trimming took 5 bases from V and 2 from J; bases not matched to a gene: 8. CDR3 DNA, as far as it was read: TGCGCCAGCAGCAGGGCCGGACAGGGGGCGCCTGGGGCCAACGTC. As protein: CASSRAGQGAPGANV. The complete CDR3 reads CASSRAGQGAPGANVLTF.

Many counts were recorded for this clone. Read data end 3 residues before the CDR3 end; the end is taken from the germline J gene. This chain connects TRBV20-1 to TRBJ1-2; D unclear. The CDR3 totals 15 residues. Germline CDR1 reads DFQATT; CDR2 reads SNEGSKA (reference sequence). V lost 3 bases to trimming and J lost 3 bases, with 17 bases between them. The CDR3 loop reads CSASLLLRGDYGYTF. CDR3 bases read: TGCAGTGCTAGTCTCCTCTTGCGGGGTGACTATGGC.

This clone has ten or more counts. Coverage ceases 3 residues before the CDR3 finishes, and the germline J gene fills in the end. This chain joins TRBV19 and TRBJ1-1, with TRBD1 identical over 7 bases. The V gene end was trimmed by 3 bases and the J gene end by 1 base; junction bases not matched to a gene: 2. CDR1 and CDR2 from the germline V gene are LNHDA and SQIVND (reference sequence). The CDR3 consists of 14 residues. The CDR3 DNA, read in part, is TGTGCCAGTAGTATTAACAGGGGGAACACTGAA. Protein: CASSINRGNTE. The full CDR3 reads CASSINRGNTEAFF.

This clone has ten or more counts. The CDR3 end is not reached by the read, which stops 3 residues before it; the germline J gene fills it in. The chain has TRBV6-1 and TRBJ1-1, with TRBD1 matching over 9 bases. CDR3 length: 13 residues. V was clipped by 4 bases and J by 7 bases; unmatched bases: 4. Germline-derived CDR1 and CDR2 are MNHNS and SASEGT. The CDR3: CASSGTDRGEAFF. CDR3 bases read: TGTGCCAGCAGTGGTACGGACAGGGGTGAA.

This clone was detected many times. The read terminates 3 residues before the CDR3 end, so the remaining end is supplied by the germline J gene. The J gene is TRBJ2-2, the V gene TRBV29-1, with D possibly being TRBD2 (6 bases). Germline V gives CDR1 SQVTM, CDR2 ANQGSEA. Trimming removed 7 bases at V and 3 bases at J, with 12 bases between. This CDR3 has 13 amino acids. This CDR3 is CSAPRDYTGELFF. CDR3 DNA, as far as it was read: TGCAGCGCCCCCCGGGACTACACCGGGGAG.

This clone occurred a few times. Read data end 3 residues before the CDR3 end; the end is taken from the germline J gene. J is TRBJ1-3 and V is TRBV18; TRBD1 aligns across 9 bases. The CDR3 spans 16 residues. The V segment lost 3 bases and the J segment 0 bases; nucleotides outside the gene matches: 3. Germline V lookup: CDR1 KGHSH, CDR2 LQKENI. The CDR3 here is CASSPGQGYSGNTIYF. Partial CDR3 DNA: TGTGCCAGCTCACCGGGACAGGGTTACTCTGGAAACACC.

This clone was counted at least ten times. The observed sequence ends 3 residues before the CDR3 terminus, with the missing tail filled in from the germline J gene. V is TRBV4-2 and J is TRBJ2-7, with TRBD2 identical over 8 bases. From germline, CDR1 is LGHNA and CDR2 YNFKEQ. This CDR3 has 15 residues. The V gene end was trimmed by 0 bases and the J gene end by 6 bases; junction bases not matched to a gene: 7. The sequenced CDR3 bases are TGTGCCAGCAGCCAAGATAGCCAGCGGGGGAGCGAG. Encoded protein: CASSQDSQRGSE. The complete CDR3 sequence is CASSQDSQRGSEQYF.

This clone has at least ten counts. The CDR3 goes on 3 residues after the read ends, and that part is filled in from the germline J gene. The chain combines TRBV4-1 with TRBJ2-3; 10 positions agree with TRBD1. Germline lookup yields CDR1 MGHRA and CDR2 YSYEKL. The length of the CDR3 is 18 residues. Trimming cost V 0 bases and J 2 bases; bases outside gene matches: 8. CDR3 DNA, as far as it was read: TGCGCCAGCAGCCAAGACCCTCGGGGACAGGGGTACACAGATACG. This encodes CASSQDPRGQGYTDT. The whole CDR3 region reads CASSQDPRGQGYTDTQYF.

This clone turned up a few times. Sequencing ends 3 residues short of the CDR3 end; the germline J gene provides the rest. The V and J genes are TRBV23-1 and TRBJ2-1; weak D call: TRBD1 (9 bases). TRBV23-1 is placed among ORFs of uncertain function. Trimming took 8 bases from V and 9 from J, leaving 35 bases between them. This CDR3 region has 19 residues. The CDR3 DNA, read in part, is TGCGCCAGCCCCCGGGGGGGACAGGGTGGAGGTCGGGGGAGGGGTGAG. Translated: CASPRGGQGGGRGRGE. The entire CDR3 protein is CASPRGGQGGGRGRGEQFF.

This clone was seen repeatedly, ten times or more. The CDR3 sequence: CSARAPMNTEAFF. The sequenced CDR3 bases are TGCAGTGCTAGAGCCCCCATGAACACTGAA. The rearrangement joins TRBV20-1 to TRBJ1-1; D not certain. The read ends 3 residues shy of where the CDR3 ends; the end is completed using the germline J gene. The V and J ends lost 1 base and 0 bases respectively, with 6 bases between them. The CDR3 covers 13 residues. Looked up from germline, CDR1 is DFQATT and CDR2 is SNEGSKA (reference sequence).

The sample holds many counts of this clone. With the read ending 3 residues before the CDR3 end, the germline J gene is used to fill in that end. The V call is TRBV19, the J call TRBJ1-3; D is possibly TRBD1 (6 bases). CDR3 length equals 11 residues. Looked up from germline, CDR1 is LNHDA and CDR2 is SQIVND (reference sequence). The DNA read from the CDR3 is TGTGCCAGTAGCCCCGACAGGCGG. This translates into CASSPDRR. The full CDR3 is CASSPDRRIYF.

This clone was detected many times. One end of the junction fails to match germline, which may point to a read error. The read is 3 residues too short to cover the CDR3 end, so that end is filled in from the germline J gene. The chain combines TRBV7-7 with TRBJ2-7; 8 bases are a match to TRBD1. The CDR3 loop spans 14 amino acids. CDR1 SSHAT and CDR2 FNYEAQ come from the germline V gene (reference sequence). CDR3 loop: CASSTGTGDYEQYF. CDR3 DNA, as far as it was read: TGTGCTAGCAGCACCGGGACAGGCGACTACGAG.

This clone was observed at least ten times. The read comes to an end 3 residues before the CDR3 does, leaving the germline J gene to fill in the end. The genes are TRBV18 and TRBJ2-3; tentative D call: TRBD2 (6 bases). V lost 2 bases, J lost 7 bases, and 19 bases lay in between. This CDR3 has 16 residues. From germline, CDR1 is KGHSH and CDR2 LQKENI. The CDR3 DNA, read in part, is TGTGCCAGCTCACCATCTAGCGTAGCGTTTATTAATACG. Encoded protein: CASSPSSVAFINT. The whole CDR3 is CASSPSSVAFINTQYF.

This clone has a count of ten or more. Coverage ceases 3 residues before the CDR3 finishes, and the germline J gene fills in the end. This chain uses TRBV20-1 with TRBJ2-3; 14 bases agree with TRBD2. CDR1 is DFQATT and CDR2 is SNEGSKA in the germline V gene (reference sequence). J lost 1 base, V lost 1 base, and 10 bases had no gene match. The CDR3 runs to 19 residues. CDR3 residues: CSARVAGTSGRSRTDTQYF. The DNA read from the CDR3 is TGCAGTGCTAGAGTTGCCGGGACTAGCGGGAGATCCCGCACAGATACG.